This T cell receptor (beta chain) was retrieved from a study of early T cells in non-severe SARS-CoV-2 infection. Study conclusions and caveats: Matching against VDJdb likely underestimated virus-specific expansions, favoring anti-spike CD8.

TCRdb redid the calling of the 5' RACE reads with MiXCR, one entry per CDR3 protein. The sample shows about 99,000 distinct CDR3 sequences, 16% of them seen only once. In this sample, this clonotype turned up many times. Its antigen is undetermined. Trimming pared 0 bases from V and 0 bases from J, leaving 5 bases between. The germline V gene encodes CDR1 DFQATT and CDR2 SNEGSKA (reference sequence). The CDR3 is 13 residues long. The TCR was taken from an adult who was a healthcare worker with PCR-confirmed SARS-CoV-2 infection or an uninfected control (not recorded which). V usage is TRBV20-1 and J usage is TRBJ1-2; no clear D. Sequencing used whole blood. The CDR3 nucleotides read TGCAGTGCTAGAGACAATTCTAACTATGGCTACACCTTC. This encodes CSARDNSNYGYTF.